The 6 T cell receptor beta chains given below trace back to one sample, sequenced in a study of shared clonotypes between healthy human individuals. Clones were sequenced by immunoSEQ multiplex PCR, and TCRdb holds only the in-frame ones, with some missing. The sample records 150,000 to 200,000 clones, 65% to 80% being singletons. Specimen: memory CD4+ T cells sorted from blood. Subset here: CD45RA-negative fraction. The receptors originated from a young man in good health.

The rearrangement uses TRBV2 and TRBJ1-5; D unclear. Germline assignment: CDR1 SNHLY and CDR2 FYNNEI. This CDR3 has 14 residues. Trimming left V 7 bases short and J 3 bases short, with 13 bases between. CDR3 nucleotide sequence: TGTGCCAGCAAACCACCTTCTTTCAATCAGCCCCAGCATTTT. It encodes CASKPPSFNQPQHF.

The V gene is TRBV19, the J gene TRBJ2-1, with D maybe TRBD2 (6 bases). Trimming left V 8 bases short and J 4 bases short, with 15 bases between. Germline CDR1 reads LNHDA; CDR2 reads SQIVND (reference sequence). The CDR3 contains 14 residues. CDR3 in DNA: TGTGCCAGTGAACGGGACTCCCCTTACAATGAGCAGTTCTTC. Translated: CASERDSPYNEQFF. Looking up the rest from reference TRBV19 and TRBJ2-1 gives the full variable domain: DGGITQSPKYLFRKEGQNVTLSCEQNLNHDAMYWYRQDPGQGLRLIYYSQIVNDFQKGDIAEGYSVSREKKESFPLTVTSAQKNPTAFYLCASERDSPYNEQFFGPGTRLTVL.

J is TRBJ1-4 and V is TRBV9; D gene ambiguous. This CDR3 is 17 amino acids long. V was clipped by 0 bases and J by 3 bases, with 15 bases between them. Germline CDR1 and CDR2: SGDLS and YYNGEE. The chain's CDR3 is CASSVGNRVRANEKLFF. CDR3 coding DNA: TGTGCCAGCAGCGTAGGCAATCGGGTTAGGGCTAATGAAAAACTGTTTTTT.

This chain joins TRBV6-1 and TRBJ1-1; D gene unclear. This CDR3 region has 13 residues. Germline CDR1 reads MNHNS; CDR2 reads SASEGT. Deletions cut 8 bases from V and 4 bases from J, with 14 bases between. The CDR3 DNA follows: TGTGCCAGCGGTCATAAAGGAGGCACTGAAGCTTTCTTT. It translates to CASGHKGGTEAFF.

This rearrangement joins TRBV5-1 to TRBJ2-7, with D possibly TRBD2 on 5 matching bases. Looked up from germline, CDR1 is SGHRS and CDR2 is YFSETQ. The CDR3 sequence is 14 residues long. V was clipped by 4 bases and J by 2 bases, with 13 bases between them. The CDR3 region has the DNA TGCGCCAGCAGCCCGGGGTCCCTTACCTACGAGCAGTACTTC. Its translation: CASSPGSLTYEQYF.

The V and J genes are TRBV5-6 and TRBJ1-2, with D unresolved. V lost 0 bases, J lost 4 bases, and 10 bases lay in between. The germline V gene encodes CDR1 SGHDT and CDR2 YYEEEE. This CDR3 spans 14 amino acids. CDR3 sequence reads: CASSLAPRPYGYTF. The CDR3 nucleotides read TGTGCCAGCAGCTTGGCCCCCAGACCCTATGGCTACACCTTC.